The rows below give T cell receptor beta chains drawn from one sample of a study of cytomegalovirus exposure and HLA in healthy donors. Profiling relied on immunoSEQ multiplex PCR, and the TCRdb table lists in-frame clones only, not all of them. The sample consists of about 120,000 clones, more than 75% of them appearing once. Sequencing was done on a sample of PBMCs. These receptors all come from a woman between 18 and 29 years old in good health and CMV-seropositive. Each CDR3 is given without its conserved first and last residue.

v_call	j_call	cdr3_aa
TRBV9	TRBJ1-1	ASSPGTRGGAF
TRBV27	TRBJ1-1	ASLPGEKNTEAF
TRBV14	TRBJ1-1	ASSPLANTEAF
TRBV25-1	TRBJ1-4	ASTPGAGYEKLF
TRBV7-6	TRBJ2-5	ASSLTPGAETQY
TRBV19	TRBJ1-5	ASSIVTGSNQPQH
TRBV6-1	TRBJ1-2	ASSEGLDRGYGYT
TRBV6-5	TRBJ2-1	ASSFTSGGAHEQF
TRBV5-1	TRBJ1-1	ASSLSSGGWTEAF
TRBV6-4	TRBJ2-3	ASSDREGDTQY
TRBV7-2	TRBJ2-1	ASSRTRYSYNEQF
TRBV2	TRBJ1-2	ASRSGAYGYT
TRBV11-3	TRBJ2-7	ASSFKSGGQY
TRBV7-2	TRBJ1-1	ASRGQGALTEAF
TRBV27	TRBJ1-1	ASSQQWNTEAF
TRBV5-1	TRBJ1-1	ASSLEGRGPTEAF
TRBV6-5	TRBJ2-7	ASNPQGAYEQY
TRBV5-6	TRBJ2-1	ASSPKPKTSGTYNEQF
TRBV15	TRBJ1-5	ATSEDRRPNQPQH
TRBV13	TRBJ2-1	ASSLAGETYNEQF
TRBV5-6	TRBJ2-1	ASSLADYNEQF
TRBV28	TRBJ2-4	ASSSGTGDYAAKNIQY
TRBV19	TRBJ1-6	ASSPPDRVNSPLH
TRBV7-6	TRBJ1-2	ASSPFPRGYDYGYT
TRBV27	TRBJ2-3	ASSFTGLYTDTQY
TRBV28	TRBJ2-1	ASSLLVSGTHNEQF
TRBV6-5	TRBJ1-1	ASSYVGGNTEAF